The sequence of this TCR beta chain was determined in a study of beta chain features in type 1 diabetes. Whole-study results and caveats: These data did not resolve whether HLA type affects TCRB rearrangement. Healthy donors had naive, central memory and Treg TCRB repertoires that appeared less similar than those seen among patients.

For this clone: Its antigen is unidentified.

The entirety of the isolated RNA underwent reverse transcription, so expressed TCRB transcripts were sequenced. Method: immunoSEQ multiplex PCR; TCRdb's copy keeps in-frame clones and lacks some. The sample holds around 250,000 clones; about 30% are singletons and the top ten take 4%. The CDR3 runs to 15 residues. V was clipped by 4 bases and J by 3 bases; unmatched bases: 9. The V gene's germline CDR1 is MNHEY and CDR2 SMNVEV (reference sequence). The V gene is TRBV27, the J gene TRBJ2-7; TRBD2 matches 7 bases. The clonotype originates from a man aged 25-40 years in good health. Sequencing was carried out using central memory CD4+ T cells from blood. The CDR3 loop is CASSSMGGSRYEQYF. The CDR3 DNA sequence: TGTGCCAGCAGTTCCATGGGCGGGAGCCGCTACGAGCAGTACTTC.